This T cell receptor (beta chain) was found in a study of blood T cell repertoires in COVID-19. The assay was immunoSEQ multiplex PCR, and TCRdb's table has in-frame clones only and misses some. The data show about 270,000 clones, with 80% to 90% seen just once and about 11% held by the top ten. The CDR3 runs 15 residues. The junction had 5 bases not matched to a gene; V was cut back by 7 bases and J by 0 bases. Germline-derived CDR1 and CDR2 are LNHDA and SQIVND (reference sequence). Material for sequencing was peripheral blood. The V gene is TRBV19, the J gene TRBJ1-1; 10 bases fit TRBD1. The clonotype was recovered from a woman in her seventies with acute or convalescent COVID-19. As DNA, the CDR3 is TGTGCCAGTACCGACAGGGGGCGGGTGAACACTGAAGCTTTCTTT. It is translated as CASTDRGRVNTEAFF.